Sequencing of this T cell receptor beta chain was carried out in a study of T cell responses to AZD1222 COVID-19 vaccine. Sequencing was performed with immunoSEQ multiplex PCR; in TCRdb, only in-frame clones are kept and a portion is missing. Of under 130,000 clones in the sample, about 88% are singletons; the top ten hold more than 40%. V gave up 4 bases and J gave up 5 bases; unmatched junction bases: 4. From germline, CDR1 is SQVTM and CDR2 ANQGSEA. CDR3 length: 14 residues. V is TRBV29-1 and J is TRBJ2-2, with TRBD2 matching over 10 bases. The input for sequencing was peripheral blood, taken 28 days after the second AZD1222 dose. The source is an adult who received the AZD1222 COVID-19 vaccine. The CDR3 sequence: CSVAAGGHTGELFF. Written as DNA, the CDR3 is TGCAGCGTTGCAGCGGGAGGGCATACCGGGGAGCTGTTTTTT.